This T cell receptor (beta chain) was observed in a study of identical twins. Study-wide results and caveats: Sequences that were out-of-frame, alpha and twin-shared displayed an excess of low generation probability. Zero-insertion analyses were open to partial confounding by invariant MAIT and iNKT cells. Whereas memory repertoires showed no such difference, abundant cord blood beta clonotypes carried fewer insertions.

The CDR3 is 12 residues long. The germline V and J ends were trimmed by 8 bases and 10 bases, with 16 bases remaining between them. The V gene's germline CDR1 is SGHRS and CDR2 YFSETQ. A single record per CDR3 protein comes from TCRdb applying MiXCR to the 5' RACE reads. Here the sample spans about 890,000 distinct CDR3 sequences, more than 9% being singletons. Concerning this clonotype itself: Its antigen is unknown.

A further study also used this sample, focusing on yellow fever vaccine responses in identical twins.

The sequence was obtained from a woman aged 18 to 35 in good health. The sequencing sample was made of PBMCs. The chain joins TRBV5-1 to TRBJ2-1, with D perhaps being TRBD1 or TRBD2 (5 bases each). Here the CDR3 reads CARSLGGSEQFF. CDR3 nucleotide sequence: TGCGCCAGATCACTTGGGGGATCCGAGCAGTTCTTC.